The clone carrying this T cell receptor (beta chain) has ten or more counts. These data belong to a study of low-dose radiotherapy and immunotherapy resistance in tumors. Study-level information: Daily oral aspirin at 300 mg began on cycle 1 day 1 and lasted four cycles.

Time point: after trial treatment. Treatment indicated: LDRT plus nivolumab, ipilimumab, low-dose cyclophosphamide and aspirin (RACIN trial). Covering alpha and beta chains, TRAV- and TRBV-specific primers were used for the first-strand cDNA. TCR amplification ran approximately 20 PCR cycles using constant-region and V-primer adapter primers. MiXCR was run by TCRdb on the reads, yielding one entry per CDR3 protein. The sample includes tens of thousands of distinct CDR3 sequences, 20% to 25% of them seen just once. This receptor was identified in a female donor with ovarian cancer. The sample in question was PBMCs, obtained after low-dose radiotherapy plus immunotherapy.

CDR3 in amino acids: CASSGRVAGPEETQYF. The DNA for the CDR3 is TGTGCCAGCAGTGGACGGGTAGCGGGACCCGAAGAGACCCAGTACTTC. The chain is built from TRBV28 and TRBJ2-5, with 8 nucleotides matching TRBD2. Unmatched junction bases numbered 11, after V lost 5 bases and J lost 3 bases. Germline CDR1 is MDHEN and CDR2 is SYDVKM. This CDR3 contains 16 residues.